This entry concerns a single T cell receptor beta chain. The Seattle site enrolled patients during active infection and followed them longitudinally. Some clones are missing from TCRdb's copy, which holds only in-frame ones; the method was immunoSEQ multiplex PCR. The data contain approximately 120,000 clones, about 94% of them singletons. The data belong to a study of blood T cell repertoires in COVID-19. Background on the study: Italy, Spain and the United States were the sources of the convalescent and acute COVID-19 samples. Sources were T cells, B-cell-depleted T cells, or PBMCs; the material itself was cDNA or gDNA.

The source material was peripheral blood. The TCR originated in a man aged 50 or older with COVID-19, enrolled during active disease.

In DNA, the CDR3 is TGTGCCAGCAGAGCGACAGAGAACACTGAAGCTTTCTTT. Amino acid sequence: CASRATENTEAFF. The chain uses TRBV7-2 and TRBJ1-1, with D maybe TRBD1 (5 bases). CDR1 and CDR2 from the germline V gene are SGHTA and FQGNSA. The CDR3 extends over 13 amino acids. V was clipped by 6 bases and J by 1 base, with 9 bases between them.